Below are 22 T cell receptor beta chains sequenced from a single sample in a study of T cell repertoires in cytomegalovirus infection. TCRdb reprocessed the reads with MiXCR, giving one entry per CDR3 protein. In the table there are hundreds of thousands of distinct CDR3 sequences, about 30% of which are singletons. Which antigens these TCRs recognize remains unknown. Sequences were derived from cultured PBMCs, sampled from culture after CMV antigen stimulation. The receptors stem from a human donor in good health (CMV status not recorded). Some clones in this sample may be carry-over from other donors' samples.

The sample holds one count of this clonotype. The chain employs TRBV6-1 and TRBJ1-2, with unresolved D. Deletions cut 3 bases from V and 1 base from J, with 6 bases between. Germline V gene sequence: CDR1 MNHNS, CDR2 SASEGT. The CDR3 length is 13 residues. Written as DNA, the CDR3 is TGTGCCAGCAGTGAGGGGTTTAACTATGGCTACACCTTC. Its protein product is CASSEGFNYGYTF.

This chain connects TRBV11-2 to TRBJ1-1, with D tentatively TRBD1 (5 bases). The CDR3 length is 16 residues. CDR1 is SGHAT, CDR2 FQNNGV, per germline. The V and J ends lost 4 bases and 5 bases respectively, with 20 bases between them. CDR3 sequence: CASSSTGTAGLTEAFF. Here the CDR3 DNA reads TGTGCCAGCAGCTCCACCGGGACCGCAGGGTTAACTGAAGCTTTCTTT.

This clonotype has a count of ten or more. The chain links TRBV19 to TRBJ2-7; tentatively, D is TRBD2 (6 bases). The CDR3 is made up of 14 amino acids. Trimming removed 0 bases at V and 3 bases at J, with 9 bases between. Germline V gene data show CDR1 as LNHDA and CDR2 as SQIVND (reference sequence). CDR3 protein: CASSIDPRGYEQYF. CDR3 DNA: TGTGCCAGTAGTATAGATCCGCGGGGCTACGAGCAGTACTTC.

Here the CDR3 reads CASTDRYPYEQYF. The CDR3 coding sequence is TGTGCCAGTACGGACAGGTACCCCTACGAGCAGTACTTC. The chain carries TRBV2 and TRBJ2-7; 7 positions match TRBD1. Germline loops: CDR1 SNHLY, CDR2 FYNNEI. The ends lost 9 bases at V and 2 bases at J; junction bases unmatched: 7. CDR3 length: 13 amino acids.

The chain recombines TRBV5-1 with TRBJ2-5; perhaps TRBD1 as D (5 bases). V was shortened by 4 bases and J by 3 bases, with 10 bases between the two germline ends. Germline CDR1 reads SGHRS; CDR2 reads YFSETQ. The CDR3 totals 13 residues. CDR3 sequence reads: CASSRAREETQYF. CDR3 sequence (DNA): TGCGCCAGCAGCCGGGCCAGGGAAGAGACCCAGTACTTC.

This clonotype was seen a handful of times. Here the CDR3 reads CASTPPLEGAGEQFF. The CDR3 DNA reads TGTGCCAGCACCCCCCCCTTGGAGGGGGCCGGTGAGCAGTTCTTC. The chain employs TRBV7-2 and TRBJ2-1, with a tentative D call TRBD1 (7 bases). Per the germline V gene, CDR1 is SGHTA and CDR2 is FQGNSA. The CDR3 covers 15 residues. Trimming stripped 7 bases from V and 9 bases from J, with 22 bases between.

This clonotype showed up just a few times. The chain carries TRBV6-6 and TRBJ2-5; 9 bases fit TRBD1. The CDR3 has 15 amino acids. With 7 bases clipped from V and 7 bases from J, the junction kept 13 bases outside the gene matches. Germline lookup yields CDR1 MNHNY and CDR2 SVGAGI (reference sequence). In DNA, the CDR3 is TGTGCCAGCACCGAACTGGGACAGGGTGTTGGGACCCAGTACTTC. Protein sequence: CASTELGQGVGTQYF.

This clonotype appeared a few times. The V and J genes are TRBV6-4 and TRBJ1-4; D is possibly TRBD1 (5 bases). The CDR3 is 15 residues long. CDR1 and CDR2 from the germline V gene are MRHNA and SNTAGT. V was pared by 2 bases and J by 8 bases, with 15 bases between. The CDR3 spells CASSDRWDRREKLFF. CDR3 nucleotide sequence: TGTGCCAGCAGTGACAGGTGGGACCGAAGAGAAAAACTGTTTTTT.

In its sample, this clonotype was seen a few times. V is TRBV4-1 and J is TRBJ2-1; D remains ambiguous. The germline V and J ends were trimmed by 4 bases and 6 bases, with 16 bases remaining between them. This CDR3 is 15 amino acids long. Germline V gene data show CDR1 as MGHRA and CDR2 as YSYEKL. This CDR3 reads CASSPGWGAANEQFF. The CDR3 coding sequence is TGCGCCAGCAGCCCTGGGTGGGGTGCCGCCAATGAGCAGTTCTTC.

The chain uses TRBV28 and TRBJ2-7, with 10 positions matching TRBD2. The V gene end was trimmed by 6 bases and the J gene end by 6 bases; junction bases not matched to a gene: 11. The CDR3 is 15 amino acids. The germline CDR1 and CDR2 sequences are MDHEN and SYDVKM. The CDR3 DNA reads TGTGCCAGCAGCAAGACTAGCGGGCGATCTCCCGAGCAGTACTTC. Its protein product is CASSKTSGRSPEQYF.

CDR3 sequence reads: CASSGGGQGLYNEQFF. CDR3 in DNA: TGTGCCAGTTCCGGGGGGGGACAGGGTCTATACAATGAGCAGTTCTTC. This rearrangement joins TRBV28 to TRBJ2-1, with a weak D call TRBD1 (9 bases). Trimming shortened V by 9 bases and J by 4 bases, and 22 bases separated the two germline ends. The CDR3 consists of 16 residues. Germline V lookup: CDR1 MDHEN, CDR2 SYDVKM.

The V and J genes are TRBV7-8 and TRBJ1-1; D is undetermined. V was pared by 6 bases and J by 4 bases, with 12 bases between. CDR3 size: 13 residues. Germline V CDR1 and CDR2: SGHVS, FQNEAQ. In nucleotides, the CDR3 is TGTGCCAGCAGAGAGAGGGAGGTCACTGAAGCTTTCTTT. Protein sequence: CASREREVTEAFF. The variable domain in full, with the rest retrieved from reference TRBV7-8 and TRBJ1-1, is GAGVSQSPRYKVAKRGQDVALRCDPISGHVSLFWYQQALGQGPEFLTYFQNEAQLDKSGLPSDRFFAERPEGSVSTLKIQRTQQEDSAVYLCASREREVTEAFFGQGTRLTVV.

V and J are TRBV4-2 and TRBJ2-3; maybe TRBD2 (5 bases). The CDR3 spans 14 residues. Germline-derived CDR1 and CDR2 are LGHNA and YNFKEQ. V was clipped by 5 bases and J by 4 bases, with 13 bases between them. CDR3: CASSFRLIPDTQYF. CDR3 nucleotide sequence: TGTGCCAGCAGCTTTCGACTAATCCCAGATACGCAGTATTTT.

This rearrangement joins TRBV20-1 to TRBJ1-1; 9 nucleotides agree with TRBD1. With 4 bases clipped from V and 7 bases from J, the junction kept 10 bases outside the gene matches. This CDR3 is 14 amino acids long. The germline V gene has CDR1 DFQATT and CDR2 SNEGSKA (reference sequence). The CDR3 spells CSATSGTGSNEAFF. The CDR3 DNA reads TGCAGTGCTACCTCAGGGACAGGGAGCAATGAAGCTTTCTTT.

The CDR3 DNA is TGCAGTGCTAGAAGTGACAGGGTGGCCCCCCAGCATTTT. Its protein product is CSARSDRVAPQHF. The chain employs TRBV20-1 and TRBJ1-5; 7 bases agree with TRBD1. CDR1 DFQATT and CDR2 SNEGSKA come from the germline V gene (reference sequence). This CDR3 has 13 amino acids. V lost 2 bases to trimming and J lost 10 bases; unmatched junction nucleotides: 8.

V usage is TRBV11-2 and J usage is TRBJ2-1; 8 bases are a match to TRBD2. Germline V CDR1 and CDR2: SGHAT, FQNNGV. There are 16 residues in the CDR3. Losses at the gene ends were 1 base for V and 4 bases for J; bases not matched to a gene: 6. CDR3 sequence (DNA): TGTGCCAGCAGCTTAGGGAGGGGGACTAGATACAATGAGCAGTTCTTC. Protein sequence: CASSLGRGTRYNEQFF.

The chain uses TRBV7-2 and TRBJ1-2; maybe TRBD1 (5 bases). Between the trimmed V and J ends, which lost 3 bases and 8 bases, there was a span of 16 bases. CDR3 length: 14 amino acids. CDR1 is SGHTA, CDR2 FQGNSA, per germline. CDR3: CASSFNLGGGGYTF. The CDR3 DNA reads TGTGCCAGCAGCTTTAACCTGGGGGGGGGGGGCTACACCTTC.

V is TRBV3-1 and J is TRBJ1-1; D is uncertain. The CDR3 has 14 amino acids. Germline V gives CDR1 LGHDT, CDR2 YNNKEL (reference sequence). Trimming left V 2 bases short and J 8 bases short, with 15 bases between. DNA of the CDR3: TGTGCCAGCAGCCAACTAGGTGAACTATACGAAGCTTTCTTT. Translation gives CASSQLGELYEAFF.

The J gene is TRBJ2-7, the V gene TRBV12-3 or TRBV12-4, with TRBD2 as a possible D gene (6 bases). This CDR3 comprises 14 residues. Trimming removed 7 bases at V and 7 bases at J, with 20 bases between. The CDR3 loop is CASTSRGSAREQYF. CDR3 bases: TGTGCCAGCACTTCCCGGGGGTCTGCGAGGGAGCAGTACTTC.

This clonotype was detected a few times. V usage is TRBV6-1 and J usage is TRBJ1-2; D is uncertain. The germline V and J ends were trimmed by 2 bases and 0 bases, with 13 bases remaining between them. The CDR3 contains 16 residues. Germline V gene data show CDR1 as MNHNS and CDR2 as SASEGT. This chain's CDR3 is CASSESRVLTNYGYTF. CDR3 in DNA: TGTGCCAGCAGTGAATCCCGGGTCCTTACTAACTATGGCTACACCTTC.

This clonotype was observed a few times. V usage is TRBV6-1 and J usage is TRBJ2-5, with 8 positions matching TRBD1. This CDR3 spans 14 amino acids. V lost 6 bases, J lost 0 bases, and 3 bases stayed unmatched. Looked up from germline, CDR1 is MNHNS and CDR2 is SASEGT. The CDR3 spells CASRRTGYQETQYF. The CDR3 DNA reads as TGTGCCAGCAGGAGGACAGGGTACCAAGAGACCCAGTACTTC.

Ten or more counts support this clonotype. V and J are TRBV7-2 and TRBJ2-7; D is unresolved. This CDR3 comprises 14 residues. Germline assignment: CDR1 SGHTA and CDR2 FQGNSA. Trimming took 4 bases from V and 6 from J, leaving 16 bases between them. The CDR3 sequence is CASSSSHPPREQYF. CDR3 nucleotide sequence: TGTGCCAGCAGCTCCAGCCACCCCCCACGCGAGCAGTACTTC.